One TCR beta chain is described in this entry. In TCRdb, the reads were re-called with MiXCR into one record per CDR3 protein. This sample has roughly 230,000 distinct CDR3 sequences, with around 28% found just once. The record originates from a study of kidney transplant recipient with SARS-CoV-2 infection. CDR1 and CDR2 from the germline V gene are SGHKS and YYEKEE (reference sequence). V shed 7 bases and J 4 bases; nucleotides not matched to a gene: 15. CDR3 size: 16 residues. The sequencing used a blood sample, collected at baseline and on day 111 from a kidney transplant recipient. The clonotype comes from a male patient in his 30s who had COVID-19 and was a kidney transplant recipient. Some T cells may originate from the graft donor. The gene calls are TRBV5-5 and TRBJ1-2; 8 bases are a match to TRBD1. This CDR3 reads CASQGAVSRKTYGYTF. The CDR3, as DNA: TGTGCCAGCCAGGGGGCTGTCTCACGAAAGACCTATGGCTACACCTTC.